This TCR beta chain comes out of a study of blood T cells in healthy people across ages. Study overall: Capturing about one barcoded beta molecule per two T cells was achieved by template switching.

Primers used in a second PCR of roughly 7 to 11 cycles were a sample-barcoded 5' primer and a J-beta primer mix. The template-switch adaptor was a 5' adaptor with 12 random nucleotides. It tagged each cDNA molecule. Every sample gave at least 3 million paired-end reads containing CDR3. TCRdb ran MiXCR on the 5' RACE reads and lists one entry per CDR3 protein. Among about 1.5 million distinct CDR3 sequences listed, 40% to 45% were seen once. Only a few counts were recorded for this clonotype. PBMCs numbering at least 6.5 million were isolated per sample. The CDR3 is 14 residues long. In germline, CDR1 is GTSNPN, CDR2 SVGIG (reference sequence). The germline V and J ends were trimmed by 3 bases and 1 base, with 12 bases remaining between them.

This sequence joins TRBV30 and TRBJ1-1; D is uncertain. Material: blood. This sequence originates from a young woman in good health. The CDR3 region is CAWRVPGRNTEAFF. The CDR3 region has the DNA TGTGCCTGGAGGGTGCCGGGGAGGAACACTGAAGCTTTCTTT.